The 22 T cell receptor beta chains below were found in one sample sequenced in a study of early T cells in non-severe SARS-CoV-2 infection. TCRdb passed the 5' RACE reads through MiXCR, listing each CDR3 protein once. The data hold under 85,000 distinct CDR3 sequences, with about 9.4% observed a single time. Sequenced material: whole blood. The receptors derive from an adult who was a healthcare worker with PCR-confirmed SARS-CoV-2 infection or an uninfected control (not recorded which).

In nucleotides, the CDR3 is TGCAGTGCTAGGAGGCTAGCGGATTACGAGCAGTACTTC. Amino acid sequence: CSARRLADYEQYF. The chain combines TRBV20-1 with TRBJ2-7, with 7 positions matching TRBD2. Germline V CDR1 and CDR2: DFQATT, SNEGSKA (reference sequence). The J segment lost 4 bases and the V segment lost 3 bases, leaving 6 bases of the junction unmatched. The CDR3 runs to 13 residues.

The gene calls are TRBV29-1 and TRBJ2-5; D is ambiguous. The CDR3 loop spans 11 amino acids. The ends were cut back, 7 bases at V and 4 bases at J, with 10 bases in the middle. Germline V gene data show CDR1 as SQVTM and CDR2 as ANQGSEA. Written as DNA, the CDR3 is TGCAGCGCGGCCACAGTAGAGACCCAGTACTTC. It encodes CSAATVETQYF.

This clonotype was recorded many times. The CDR3 is CASSSGQFQETQYF. The CDR3 DNA follows: TGCGCCAGCAGCTCCGGACAGTTCCAAGAGACCCAGTACTTC. The gene calls are TRBV5-1 and TRBJ2-5, with a tentative D call TRBD1 (6 bases). Per the germline V gene, CDR1 is SGHRS and CDR2 is YFSETQ. This CDR3 is built from 14 residues. Trimming shortened V by 3 bases and J by 1 base, and 10 bases separated the two germline ends.

This clonotype has a count of ten or more. The V gene is TRBV6-4, the J gene TRBJ1-1; D uncertain. The CDR3 runs 9 residues. Trimming stripped 8 bases from V and 11 bases from J, with 9 bases between. Germline lookup yields CDR1 MRHNA and CDR2 SNTAGT. CDR3 in amino acids: CASGRYAFF. In DNA form, the CDR3 reads TGTGCCAGCGGCAGGTACGCTTTCTTT.

CDR3 region: CASSQSYRTLSYGYTF. CDR3 sequence (DNA): TGTGCCAGCAGCCAGTCATACAGAACTTTGAGCTATGGCTACACCTTC. This chain links TRBV3-1 with TRBJ1-2; no reliable D call. This CDR3 has 16 residues. Deletions cut 3 bases from V and 4 bases from J, with 18 bases between. Germline V gene data show CDR1 as LGHDT and CDR2 as YNNKEL (reference sequence).

This clonotype was counted at least ten times. The chain couples TRBV20-1 to TRBJ2-7; 7 positions match TRBD1. CDR3 length equals 13 residues. The germline gives CDR1 DFQATT, CDR2 SNEGSKA (reference sequence). J lost 5 bases, V lost 5 bases, and 9 bases had no gene match. The CDR3 DNA follows: TGCAGTGCTGGTAGACAGGGTAACAACGAGCAGTACTTC. Protein product: CSAGRQGNNEQYF.

This clonotype was counted many times. The chain uses TRBV27 and TRBJ2-1; D remains unclear. CDR3 length: 11 residues. Deletions cut 4 bases from V and 8 bases from J, with 6 bases between. Looked up from germline, CDR1 is MNHEY and CDR2 is SMNVEV (reference sequence). CDR3: CASSSSHEQFF. CDR3 DNA sequence: TGTGCCAGCAGTTCATCCCATGAGCAGTTCTTC.

There are many counts of this clonotype. The V gene is TRBV19, the J gene TRBJ2-7, with a possible D match to TRBD2 (6 bases). The CDR3 runs to 15 residues. V lost 1 base and J lost 2, with 12 bases in between. CDR1 and CDR2 (germline): LNHDA, SQIVND (reference sequence). The DNA of the CDR3 is TGTGCCAGTAGTATAGGGACGTCGGGGGCCTACGAGCAGTACTTC. Protein product: CASSIGTSGAYEQYF.

This clonotype has a count of ten or more. The rearrangement links TRBV5-1 to TRBJ2-2; maybe TRBD1 (5 bases). The CDR3 covers 14 residues. In germline, CDR1 is SGHRS, CDR2 YFSETQ. The ends were cut back, 4 bases at V and 1 base at J, with 8 bases in the middle. This CDR3 is CASSQTENTGELFF. The CDR3 nucleotides read TGCGCCAGCAGCCAGACAGAGAACACCGGGGAGCTGTTTTTT.

The sample holds many counts of this clonotype. V usage is TRBV14 and J usage is TRBJ2-2; 9 bases are shared with TRBD1. The CDR3 is 16 residues long. CDR1 SGHDN and CDR2 FVKESK come from the germline V gene. J was trimmed by 5 bases and V by 2 bases; bases with no gene match: 6. In nucleotides, the CDR3 is TGTGCCAGCAGCCAACTAAGAGGGACAGGGACCGGGGAGCTGTTTTTT. Amino acids: CASSQLRGTGTGELFF.

This clonotype has more than one count but fewer than ten. This chain links TRBV4-3 with TRBJ2-1; maybe TRBD1 (6 bases). Trimming removed 0 bases at V and 6 bases at J, with 12 bases between. The CDR3 runs 15 residues. CDR1 and CDR2 (germline): LGHNA, YSLEER. The DNA of the CDR3 is TGCGCCAGCAGCCAAGAAAACAGGGTTATCAATGAGCAGTTCTTC. Its translation is CASSQENRVINEQFF.

J is TRBJ1-1 and V is TRBV12-3 or TRBV12-4; no reliable D call. The CDR3 sequence is 16 residues long. The V end lost 4 bases, the J end lost 3 bases, and 18 bases lay between the germline ends. The CDR3 reads CASSSISHAMDTEAFF. DNA for the CDR3: TGTGCCAGCAGTTCTATCTCTCACGCTATGGACACTGAAGCTTTCTTT.

This clonotype has at least ten counts. This rearrangement joins TRBV4-1 to TRBJ1-5, with unresolved D. The CDR3 sequence is 14 residues long. Germline CDR1 is MGHRA and CDR2 is YSYEKL. V lost 0 bases and J lost 2, with 5 bases in between. The CDR3 bases are TGCGCCAGCAGCCAAGATATTGGCAATCAGCCCCAGCATTTT. As protein: CASSQDIGNQPQHF.

This clonotype was picked up many times. The chain joins TRBV7-8 to TRBJ1-5; no clear D gene. The CDR3 contains 16 residues. Trimming cost V 7 bases and J 0 bases, with 16 bases left between them. Germline V gene sequence: CDR1 SGHVS, CDR2 FQNEAQ. CDR3: CASIDGTGYSNQPQHF. In nucleotides, the CDR3 is TGTGCCAGCATTGACGGCACTGGTTATAGCAATCAGCCCCAGCATTTT.

Only a few counts were recorded for this clonotype. The chain recombines TRBV6-1 with TRBJ1-1; no firm D call. Deletions cut 1 base from V and 5 bases from J, with 11 bases between. Germline V gives CDR1 MNHNS, CDR2 SASEGT. This CDR3 region has 14 residues. In DNA, the CDR3 is TGTGCCAGCAGTGAAGGAATAAAGGGAACTGAAGCTTTCTTT. Its translation is CASSEGIKGTEAFF.

This clonotype was seen a few times. V gene TRBV10-2 combines with J gene TRBJ2-7; 8 bases fit TRBD2. The CDR3 has 14 amino acids. The junction had 4 bases not matched to a gene; V was cut back by 4 bases and J by 2 bases. Germline V lookup: CDR1 WSHSY, CDR2 SAAADI. In nucleotides, the CDR3 is TGCGCCAGCAGTGCCAGCGGGGGTCCCTACGAGCAGTACTTC. This gives the protein CASSASGGPYEQYF.

There are many counts of this clonotype. The CDR3 is CASSSKGLQETQYF. CDR3 bases: TGTGCCAGCAGCTCAAAAGGATTGCAAGAGACCCAGTACTTC. This chain uses TRBV11-2 with TRBJ2-5; D not certain. V shed 4 bases and J shed 2 bases, with 11 bases lying between them. The CDR3 has 14 amino acids. Germline V gene sequence: CDR1 SGHAT, CDR2 FQNNGV. Combining the CDR3 with reference TRBV11-2 and TRBJ2-5 gives the whole variable domain EAGVAQSPRYKIIEKRQSVAFWCNPISGHATLYWYQQILGQGPKLLIQFQNNGVVDDSQLPKDRFSAERLKGVDSTLKIQPAKLEDSAVYLCASSSKGLQETQYFGPGTRLLVL.

The gene calls are TRBV5-4 and TRBJ2-1, with 11 nucleotides matching TRBD2. This CDR3 has 14 amino acids. Germline V gene lookup returns CDR1 SGHNT and CDR2 YYREEE (reference sequence). The V and J ends lost 3 bases and 10 bases, in that order; junction bases with no gene match: 6. For the CDR3, the DNA is TGTGCCAGCAGCTCGTGGGCTAGCGGGAGGGAGCAGTTCTTC. It yields the protein CASSSWASGREQFF. The variable domain in full, with the rest retrieved from reference TRBV5-4 and TRBJ2-1, is ETGVTQSPTHLIKTRGQQVTLRCSSQSGHNTVSWYQQALGQGPQFIFQYYREEENGRGNFPPRFSGLQFPNYSSELNVNALELDDSALYLCASSSWASGREQFFGPGTRLTVL.

This clonotype was observed a few times. The genes are TRBV20-1 and TRBJ2-1; the D is unclear. The germline CDR1 and CDR2 sequences are DFQATT and SNEGSKA (reference sequence). V lost 0 bases and J 0 bases, leaving 6 bases between the germline ends. This CDR3 has 14 amino acids. The CDR3, as DNA: TGCAGTGCTAGAGAGGTCAGCTCCTACAATGAGCAGTTCTTC. This sequence encodes CSAREVSSYNEQFF.

This clonotype appeared a few times. The chain employs TRBV7-6 and TRBJ2-3, with TRBD2 identical over 11 bases. The V segment lost 1 base and the J segment 2 bases; nucleotides outside the gene matches: 2. The germline CDR1 and CDR2 sequences are SGHVS and FNYEAQ. The CDR3 has 16 residues. CDR3 residues: CASSLGLAGYTDTQYF. CDR3 nucleotide sequence: TGTGCCAGCAGCTTAGGACTAGCGGGATACACAGATACGCAGTATTTT.

The chain has TRBV10-3 and TRBJ1-2, with D perhaps TRBD1 (5 bases). This CDR3 region has 12 residues. V was shortened by 8 bases and J by 7 bases, with 14 bases between the two germline ends. Germline V gene sequence: CDR1 ENHRY, CDR2 SYGVKD. CDR3 in DNA: TGTGCCATCGGGGACTCCGAGGGTGGCTACACCTTC. Translating it yields CAIGDSEGGYTF.

This clonotype was seen a handful of times. J is TRBJ2-1 and V is TRBV11-3; D is undetermined. Trimming stripped 5 bases from V and 6 bases from J, with 11 bases between. Germline V lookup: CDR1 SGHNT, CDR2 YENEEA. The CDR3 spans 13 residues. Written as DNA, the CDR3 is TGTGCCAGCAGCCCCCCGGCGCGCAATGAGCAGTTCTTC. Its translation: CASSPPARNEQFF.